One TCR beta chain is described in this entry. The antigen remains unidentified. This specimen belongs to a study of CD8+CD57+ T cells in acquired aplastic anemia. Study details: Recorded DNA amounts for sorted CD4+ and CD8+ cells had an average of approximately 3 ug.

The authors sequenced patients whose flow cytometry had shown CD8+CD57+ cell expansion. Severe acquired aplastic anemia affected all patients. The CDR3 spans 14 residues. Germline V gene sequence: CDR1 SQVTM, CDR2 ANQGSEA. V lost 6 bases and J lost 3, with 17 bases in between. The study's findings and limits: Between patients and controls, around 27 CD8+ CDR3 sequences were found in common. Patients versus controls showed no significant CD8+ Simpson's diversity difference.

Template material for TCR beta VDJ and CDR3 profiling consisted of genomic DNA. TCRdb reprocessed the reads via MiXCR and lists one record per CDR3 protein. The table lists around 210,000 distinct CDR3 sequences, more than 55% of them singletons, with around 58% in the top ten. Sequenced sample: sorted CD4+, CD8+, or CD8+CD57+ T cells (not recorded which) from PBMCs. V and J are TRBV29-1 and TRBJ1-2; TRBD1 is a possible D gene (6 bases). The sequence derives from a human donor with aplastic anemia. The CDR3 DNA reads as TGCAGCGTCGGCCCCGACAGGTGGGACTATGGCTACACCTTC. Translated, it gives CSVGPDRWDYGYTF.